The rows below give T cell receptor beta chains drawn from one sample of a study of control samples from healthy donors and cancer patients. TCRdb's copy holds only in-frame clones and misses some; the assay was immunoSEQ multiplex PCR. Altogether roughly 92,000 clones are present, approximately 90% being singletons, with the ten largest covering 1.3%. Sequencing was performed on blood. The origin of the receptors is a woman aged 45-60 years in good health. Each CDR3 is given with its conserved first and last residue. A D gene is named only where the DNA matches it firmly. A row's size may be missing; if present it is once, few, many or a size class.

TRBV20-1	NA	NA	TRBJ1-2	11	CSASSNYGYTF	TGCAGTGCTAGTAGTAACTATGGCTACACCTTC
TRBV6-2/TRBV6-3	few	TRBD2	TRBJ2-1	15	CASSLTSGGAYEQFF	TGTGCCAGCAGCCTAACTAGCGGGGGGGCTTATGAGCAGTTCTTC
TRBV5-5	NA	NA	TRBJ2-7	15	CASSLSWQVVYEQYF	TGTGCCAGCAGCCTAAGTTGGCAGGTCGTCTACGAGCAGTACTTC
TRBV9	NA	TRBD2	TRBJ2-5	16	CASSVGTSGGQETQYF	TGTGCCAGCAGCGTAGGGACTAGCGGGGGGCAAGAGACCCAGTACTTC
TRBV10-3	NA	NA	TRBJ2-1	16	CAICADPTGPYNEQFF	TGTGCCATCTGTGCGGACCCGACAGGTCCCTACAATGAGCAGTTCTTC
TRBV7-2	NA	NA	TRBJ2-3	13	CATRLAGTDTQYF	TGTGCCACCAGACTCGCGGGCACAGATACGCAGTATTTT
TRBV28	NA	NA	TRBJ1-6	13	CASSYGVNSPLHF	TGTGCCAGCAGTTACGGGGTTAATTCACCCCTCCACTTT
TRBV19	NA	NA	TRBJ1-5	15	CASSISAASNQPQHF	TGTGCCAGTAGTATTTCGGCAGCAAGCAATCAGCCCCAGCATTTT
TRBV19	NA	NA	TRBJ1-1	16	CASSPLTGGRNTEAFF	TGTGCCAGTAGTCCGCTCACTGGGGGCCGGAACACTGAAGCTTTCTTT
TRBV18	NA	TRBD2	TRBJ2-2	17	CASSPNVAGANTGELFF	TGTGCCAGCTCACCCAACGTAGCGGGGGCCAACACCGGGGAGCTGTTTTTT
TRBV6-2/TRBV6-3	NA	NA	TRBJ2-4	16	CASSPRGRGAKNIQYF	TGTGCCAGCAGTCCCCGTGGCAGGGGTGCCAAAAACATTCAGTACTTC
TRBV15	NA	TRBD1	TRBJ1-1	13	CATSRAGGTEAFF	TGTGCCACCAGCAGAGCAGGGGGCACTGAAGCTTTCTTT
TRBV3-1/TRBV3-2	NA	TRBD2	TRBJ2-7	16	CASSQKLAGSSYEQYF	TGTGCCAGCAGCCAAAAACTAGCGGGGAGCTCCTACGAGCAGTACTTC
TRBV6-5	NA	NA	TRBJ1-3	13	CASSSVVGNTIYF	TGTGCCAGCAGTTCCGTAGTTGGAAACACCATATATTTT
TRBV5-1	NA	NA	TRBJ2-2	17	CASSWGPNGRHTGELFF	TGCGCCAGCAGCTGGGGCCCGAACGGGAGACACACCGGGGAGCTGTTTTTT
TRBV5-1	NA	NA	TRBJ1-1	14	CASSMEDLDTEAFF	TGCGCCAGCAGCATGGAAGACCTTGACACTGAAGCTTTCTTT
TRBV6-1	once	NA	TRBJ2-2	16	CASSEALLGDTGELFF	TGTGCCAGCAGTGAAGCGCTTCTAGGGGACACCGGGGAGCTGTTTTTT
TRBV19	NA	TRBD2	TRBJ2-1	15	CASSIVGTSGSRQFF	TGTGCCAGTAGTATAGTGGGGACTAGCGGGAGCCGGCAGTTCTTC
TRBV29-1	NA	NA	TRBJ2-1	14	CSVTAGASYNEQFF	TGCAGCGTTACTGCGGGGGCGTCCTACAATGAGCAGTTCTTC
TRBV2	NA	NA	TRBJ1-2	13	CASKQGGDYGYTF	TGTGCCAGCAAACAGGGTGGCGACTATGGCTACACCTTC
TRBV9	NA	NA	TRBJ2-3	15	CASSGRDSITDTQYF	TGTGCCAGCAGCGGCCGGGACTCCATCACAGATACGCAGTATTTT
TRBV2	NA	NA	TRBJ2-5	12	CASSEIRETQYF	TGTGCCAGCAGTGAAATAAGGGAGACCCAGTACTTC
TRBV9	NA	TRBD2	TRBJ2-1	18	CASSGPGLAGGHYNEQFF	TGTGCCAGCAGCGGACCGGGACTAGCGGGGGGCCACTACAATGAGCAGTTCTTC
TRBV5-1	NA	NA	TRBJ1-6	14	CASSSDGGNSPLHF	TGCGCCAGCAGCTCGGACGGCGGGAATTCACCCCTCCACTTT
TRBV28	NA	NA	TRBJ1-5	17	CASSLMGLNKGNQPQHF	TGTGCCAGCAGTTTAATGGGCCTGAATAAGGGGAATCAGCCCCAGCATTTT
TRBV14	NA	NA	TRBJ2-1	15	CASSQEGGEYNEQFF	TGTGCCAGCAGCCAAGAAGGGGGGGAGTACAATGAGCAGTTCTTC
TRBV18	NA	NA	TRBJ1-4	14	CASSPTRSGEKLFF	TGTGCCAGCTCACCAACCAGGTCCGGTGAAAAACTGTTTTTT
TRBV24-1	NA	NA	TRBJ2-3	12	CATKGTTDTQYF	TGTGCCACCAAGGGGACCACAGATACGCAGTATTTT
TRBV11-2	few	TRBD1	TRBJ2-5	17	CASSSAPGTGDGETQYF	TGTGCCAGCAGCTCCGCACCCGGGACAGGGGATGGAGAGACCCAGTACTTC
TRBV14	once	NA	TRBJ2-1	14	CASSQGAFFNEQFF	TGTGCCAGCAGCCAAGGGGCCTTTTTCAATGAGCAGTTCTTC
TRBV5-4	NA	NA	TRBJ2-1	13	CASSSNRATEQFF	TGTGCCAGCAGCTCAAACAGGGCTACTGAGCAGTTCTTC
TRBV2	NA	NA	TRBJ1-5	14	CASSEGYSNQPQHF	TGTGCCAGCAGTGAGGGGTATAGCAATCAGCCCCAGCATTTT
TRBV6-5	NA	NA	TRBJ1-2	13	CASSLDSVYGYTF	TGTGCCAGCAGTCTGGACAGTGTCTATGGCTACACCTTC
TRBV6-5	NA	NA	TRBJ2-2	14	CASIKERRSGELFF	TGTGCCAGCATAAAGGAGAGACGCAGCGGGGAGCTGTTTTTT
TRBV28	NA	NA	TRBJ2-1	12	CASSSSNNEQFF	TGTGCCAGCAGTTCATCCAACAATGAGCAGTTCTTC
TRBV9	NA	TRBD2	TRBJ2-4	21	CASSGALWGGGGDGAKNIQYF	TGTGCCAGCAGCGGAGCCCTGTGGGGCGGGGGGGGCGATGGCGCCAAAAACATTCAGTACTTC
TRBV19	few	TRBD1	TRBJ1-6	15	CASPAMTGVNSPLHF	TGTGCCTCCCCAGCTATGACAGGGGTGAATTCACCCCTCCACTTT
TRBV28	NA	NA	TRBJ1-1	15	CASSRDTVRNTEAFF	TGTGCCAGCAGTCGAGACACAGTTAGGAACACTGAAGCTTTCTTT
TRBV4-2	NA	NA	TRBJ1-5	15	CASSQVGGVDQPQHF	TGTGCCAGCAGCCAAGTAGGAGGGGTCGATCAGCCCCAGCATTTT
TRBV21-1	NA	NA	TRBJ2-7	12	CASSSIARSQYF	TGTGCCAGCAGCAGTATAGCGAGATCGCAGTACTTC
TRBV4-3	few	NA	TRBJ1-6	17	CASSPGSQGSYNSPLHF	TGCGCCAGCAGCCCTGGATCCCAGGGCTCCTATAATTCACCCCTCCACTTT
TRBV5-6	once	TRBD2	TRBJ2-1	19	CASSWKLRGGRLRDNEQFF	TGTGCCAGCAGCTGGAAATTGCGGGGGGGCCGGCTTAGGGACAATGAGCAGTTCTTC
TRBV4-3	NA	TRBD2	TRBJ2-1	19	CASSPRLAGGPDSYNEQFF	TGCGCCAGCAGCCCGCGACTAGCGGGGGGGCCGGATTCCTACAATGAGCAGTTCTTC
TRBV27	NA	NA	TRBJ2-1	14	CASSLSQGGHEQFF	TGTGCCAGCAGTTTATCGCAAGGGGGGCATGAGCAGTTCTTC
TRBV6-2/TRBV6-3	NA	NA	TRBJ2-4	14	CASSSRGGRDIQYF	TGTGCCAGCAGTTCCAGGGGGGGAAGGGACATTCAGTACTTC
TRBV5-3	NA	TRBD1	TRBJ2-3	14	CARPYARGPGTQYF	TGTGCCAGACCCTACGCAAGGGGGCCGGGTACGCAGTATTTT
TRBV6-2/TRBV6-3	NA	NA	TRBJ2-5	14	CASSPGQLQETQYF	TGTGCCAGCAGCCCGGGACAACTACAAGAGACCCAGTACTTC
TRBV18	NA	TRBD1	TRBJ1-1	15	CASSLSGGTITEAFF	TGTGCCAGCTCACTCTCAGGGGGCACGATCACTGAAGCTTTCTTT
TRBV7-3	NA	NA	TRBJ2-1	15	CASSSAGMTDNEQFF	TGTGCCAGCAGCTCCGCGGGAATGACTGACAATGAGCAGTTCTTC
TRBV28	few	TRBD2	TRBJ2-2	15	CASSWGTSRTGELFF	TGTGCCAGCAGTTGGGGGACTAGCCGCACCGGGGAGCTGTTTTTT